These T cell receptor beta chains were read from a single sample in a study of T-cell memory formation after mild COVID-19. TCRdb ran MiXCR on the 5' RACE reads and lists one entry per CDR3 protein. The sample yields under 550,000 distinct CDR3 sequences, over 15% seen once. The specimen was PBMCs or a T cell subset sorted from them (not recorded which). These receptor sequences come from a man younger than 30 who had mild COVID-19 (a few samples of this study predate the infection). Cell type and time point are not known. CDR3s include the opening cysteine and the closing phenylalanine or tryptophan. D genes are given only for firm matches. Clone size is not always given. Where it is, it says once, few, many or a class for expanded clones.

>13|few|NA|TRBJ2-5|TRBV5-5
TGTGCCAGCAGCGTACAGGCGACGGAGACCCAGTACTTC
CASSVQATETQYF
>15|few|TRBD2|TRBJ2-1|TRBV10-3
TGTGCCATCAGTGGGACTAGCGGGGGGGCCAGTGAGCAGTTCTTC
CAISGTSGGASEQFF
>14|few|TRBD2|TRBJ2-4|TRBV5-1
TGCGCCAGCAGCTTGGGGAGCGGGGGAGACATTCAGTACTTC
CASSLGSGGDIQYF
>14|few|NA|TRBJ1-2|TRBV4-1
TGCGCCAGCAGCCAAGATGGGAACGGACGCGACTACACCTTC
CASSQDGNGRDYTF
>14|NA|TRBD2|TRBJ2-7|TRBV12-3/TRBV12-4
TGTGCCAGCAGTTTACGAGCGGGGAACCACGAGCAGTACTTC
CASSLRAGNHEQYF
>18|many|TRBD1|TRBJ2-4|TRBV5-1
TGCGCCAGCAGCGTCCCGCTGGACAGGGATCAAGGCAAAAACATTCAGTACTTC
CASSVPLDRDQGKNIQYF
>14|few|NA|TRBJ2-1|TRBV5-6
TGTGCCAGCAGCTCCTCCCCAGACCCCAATGAGCAGTTCTTC
CASSSSPDPNEQFF
>13|few|NA|TRBJ1-1|TRBV7-2
TGTGCCAGCAGCTCCCGGGGGGCTTCTGAAGCTTTCTTT
CASSSRGASEAFF
>14|many|NA|TRBJ2-5|TRBV5-1
TGCGCCAGCAGCTCAAGGGCGACGGCAGAGACCCAGTACTTC
CASSSRATAETQYF
>12|NA|NA|TRBJ1-2|TRBV7-8
TGTGCCAGCAGCCCACGGGGCCCGGGCTACACCTTC
CASSPRGPGYTF
>13|few|NA|TRBJ2-7|TRBV4-1
TGCGCCAGCAGCCAAGTAGTATCCTACGAGCAGTACTTC
CASSQVVSYEQYF
>13|once|TRBD2|TRBJ2-1|TRBV12-3/TRBV12-4
TGTGCCAGCAGCGGGGGGGCGACCAATGAGCAGTTCTTC
CASSGGATNEQFF
>12|many|TRBD1|TRBJ1-2|TRBV5-1
TGCGCCAGCAGCTTGGACAGGGGTGGCTACACCTTC
CASSLDRGGYTF
>17|NA|TRBD2|TRBJ2-7|TRBV6-6
TGTGCCAGCCAGGGGGGCCTAGCGGGGCAGAGCTCCTACGAGCAGTACTTC
CASQGGLAGQSSYEQYF
>16|once|NA|TRBJ2-3|TRBV4-1
TGCGCCAGCAGCCCCCTGCCAGGTGGTGGCACAGATACGCAGTATTTT
CASSPLPGGGTDTQYF
>17|many|NA|TRBJ1-5|TRBV6-6
TGTGCCAGCAGCCCCCTCTCCAGGGCTCATAGCAATCAGCCCCAGCATTTT
CASSPLSRAHSNQPQHF
>15|NA|NA|TRBJ1-3|TRBV5-6
TGTGCCAGCAGCTGGGGACTGCTCTCTGGAAACACCATATATTTT
CASSWGLLSGNTIYF
>12|few|NA|TRBJ1-5|TRBV12-3/TRBV12-4
TGTGCCAGCAGTTTCCAGCGGCAGCCCCAGCATTTT
CASSFQRQPQHF
>13|NA|NA|TRBJ2-2|TRBV7-7
TGTGCTAGCAGCGCCTCGTGGACCGGGGAGCTGTTTTTT
CASSASWTGELFF
>15|few|NA|TRBJ2-3|TRBV5-1
TGCGCCAGCAGCTTGGTTAGCGTCGGCACAGATACGCAGTATTTT
CASSLVSVGTDTQYF
>14|few|TRBD1|TRBJ2-5|TRBV11-2
TGTGCCAGCAGCTCATCGACAGGGCCGGAGACCCAGTACTTC
CASSSSTGPETQYF
>18|NA|NA|TRBJ2-1|TRBV9
TGTGCCAGCAGCGCCCTATTCACGGGGGCCCTATCCTACAATGAGCAGTTCTTC
CASSALFTGALSYNEQFF
>13|many|NA|TRBJ2-1|TRBV9
TGTGCCAGCAGCCCGTCAACTTCCAATGAGCAGTTCTTC
CASSPSTSNEQFF
>10|few|NA|TRBJ2-1|TRBV28
TGTGCCACCTCCCGGGTGGGGCAGTTCTTC
CATSRVGQFF
>15|many|NA|TRBJ2-2|TRBV5-1
TGCGCCAGCAGCTTGGCCGGTCCCGGCACCGGGGAGCTGTTTTTT
CASSLAGPGTGELFF
>15|few|NA|TRBJ2-3|TRBV20-1
TGCAGTGCTAGACTCTGGCGGAAAGGGGCAGATACGCAGTATTTT
CSARLWRKGADTQYF
>15|NA|NA|TRBJ2-1|TRBV24-1
TGTGCCACCAGTGATGCGACCGTCATAAACAATGAGCAGTTCTTC
CATSDATVINNEQFF
>13|NA|NA|TRBJ1-2|TRBV2
TGTGCCAGCAGGGCCTGGGCGAGATTTGGCTACACCTTC
CASRAWARFGYTF
>15|NA|TRBD1|TRBJ2-1|TRBV5-1
TGCGCCAGCAGACAAGCCGGGACAGGGGGCGAAGAGCAGTTCTTC
CASRQAGTGGEEQFF
>16|NA|TRBD2|TRBJ2-2|TRBV6-2/TRBV6-3
TGTGCCAGCAATCCGCCAGGGAGGGAATCCACCGGGGAGCTGTTTTTT
CASNPPGRESTGELFF
>13|NA|NA|TRBJ1-1|TRBV7-9
TGTGCCAGCAGCTTAGTTCAGGGGCTTGAAGCTTTCTTT
CASSLVQGLEAFF
>15|NA|TRBD2|TRBJ2-1|TRBV6-6
TGTGCCAGCAGTCTAGCGGCCACCTCCTACAATGAGCAGTTCTTC
CASSLAATSYNEQFF
>15|few|NA|TRBJ1-5|TRBV20-1
TGCAGTGCGCTTCAGGGGTCGCGCCTGGGGGTCCCCCAGCATTTT
CSALQGSRLGVPQHF
>15|NA|TRBD2|TRBJ2-1|TRBV7-3
TGTGCCAGCAGCCTCACTAGCGGGGCGGACAATGAGCAGTTCTTC
CASSLTSGADNEQFF
>12|NA|NA|TRBJ1-2|TRBV7-9
TGTGCCAGCTACGGGATACGCTATGGCTACACCTTC
CASYGIRYGYTF
>15|NA|TRBD1|TRBJ2-5|TRBV11-2
TGTGCCAGCAGCTACGGACAGGCGACTGTAGAGACCCAGTACTTC
CASSYGQATVETQYF
>15|few|TRBD2|TRBJ2-1|TRBV7-2
TGTGCCAGCAGCCTCTGGACTAGCGGGGTCGATGAGCAGTTCTTC
CASSLWTSGVDEQFF
>16|NA|NA|TRBJ1-3|TRBV3-1
TGTGCCAGCAGCCCTGAATACCGAGCAGGGAGGAACACCATATATTTT
CASSPEYRAGRNTIYF
>12|many|NA|TRBJ2-3|TRBV9
TGTGCCAGTGGCTTGGGCACAGATACGCAGTATTTT
CASGLGTDTQYF
>16|NA|NA|TRBJ2-5|TRBV7-9
TGTGCCAGCAGCAGAATCACTAGAGGTCCGCCAGAGACCCAGTACTTC
CASSRITRGPPETQYF
>15|NA|NA|TRBJ2-3|TRBV6-1
TGTGCCAGCAGTGAGGAACAACCTAGCACAGATACGCAGTATTTT
CASSEEQPSTDTQYF
>14|many|NA|TRBJ2-7|TRBV3-1
TGTGCCAGCAGCCCTTCCTATAGCTCCTACGAGCAGTACTTC
CASSPSYSSYEQYF
>16|NA|NA|TRBJ2-1|TRBV24-1
TGTGCCACCAGTGATTTGCAAGCGGCTTCCTACAATGAGCAGTTCTTC
CATSDLQAASYNEQFF
>12|NA|NA|TRBJ2-3|TRBV13
TGTGCCAGCAGCCCTTCGGTGGATACGCAGTATTTT
CASSPSVDTQYF
>18|NA|TRBD2|TRBJ2-7|TRBV2
TGTGCCAGCAGTGAAAAGCGGTTAGCGGGGGGGCTATCCTACGAGCAGTACTTC
CASSEKRLAGGLSYEQYF
>14|many|NA|TRBJ2-3|TRBV7-2
TGTGCCAGCAGCTTAGTCGCCGCCACAGATACGCAGTATTTT
CASSLVAATDTQYF
>15|NA|NA|TRBJ1-1|TRBV7-8
TGTGCCAGCAGCTTATCTTCAGGGGTGAACACTGAAGCTTTCTTT
CASSLSSGVNTEAFF
>13|NA|NA|TRBJ1-5|TRBV6-2/TRBV6-3
TGTGCCAGCAGGGGGAGGGACAATCAGCCCCAGCATTTT
CASRGRDNQPQHF
>15|few|NA|TRBJ2-5|TRBV5-1
TGCGCCAGCAGCGGGTTAGGGGGGATCCAAGAGACCCAGTACTTC
CASSGLGGIQETQYF
>14|NA|NA|TRBJ1-4|TRBV6-5
TGTGCCAGCAGTCCCCTTCGGGGGGGTGAAAAACTGTTTTTT
CASSPLRGGEKLFF
>14|few|NA|TRBJ2-7|TRBV6-5
TGTGCCAGCAGCAGGGACTCCGACTCCTACGAGCAGTACTTC
CASSRDSDSYEQYF
>13|few|NA|TRBJ2-2|TRBV12-5
TGTGCTAGTGTTGGCCTGGGCACCGGGGAGCTGTTTTTT
CASVGLGTGELFF
>12|few|NA|TRBJ2-7|TRBV29-1
TGCAGCGTTCTGCGACAGGACTACGAGCAGTACTTC
CSVLRQDYEQYF
>15|NA|NA|TRBJ2-3|TRBV4-2
TGTGCCAGCAGCCCCCGGCGCGGGATCACAGATACGCAGTATTTT
CASSPRRGITDTQYF
>15|few|TRBD1|TRBJ2-2|TRBV5-1
TGCGCCAGCAGCGCCTTTGGGGACAGGGCCGGGGAGCTGTTTTTT
CASSAFGDRAGELFF
>15|NA|TRBD2|TRBJ2-3|TRBV7-2
TGTGCCAGCAGCTTACGGCGGGGGGAAACAGATACGCAGTATTTT
CASSLRRGETDTQYF
>16|NA|TRBD2|TRBJ2-3|TRBV9
TGTGCCAGCAGCGTAGGCCTAGCGGGGTTCACAGATACGCAGTATTTT
CASSVGLAGFTDTQYF